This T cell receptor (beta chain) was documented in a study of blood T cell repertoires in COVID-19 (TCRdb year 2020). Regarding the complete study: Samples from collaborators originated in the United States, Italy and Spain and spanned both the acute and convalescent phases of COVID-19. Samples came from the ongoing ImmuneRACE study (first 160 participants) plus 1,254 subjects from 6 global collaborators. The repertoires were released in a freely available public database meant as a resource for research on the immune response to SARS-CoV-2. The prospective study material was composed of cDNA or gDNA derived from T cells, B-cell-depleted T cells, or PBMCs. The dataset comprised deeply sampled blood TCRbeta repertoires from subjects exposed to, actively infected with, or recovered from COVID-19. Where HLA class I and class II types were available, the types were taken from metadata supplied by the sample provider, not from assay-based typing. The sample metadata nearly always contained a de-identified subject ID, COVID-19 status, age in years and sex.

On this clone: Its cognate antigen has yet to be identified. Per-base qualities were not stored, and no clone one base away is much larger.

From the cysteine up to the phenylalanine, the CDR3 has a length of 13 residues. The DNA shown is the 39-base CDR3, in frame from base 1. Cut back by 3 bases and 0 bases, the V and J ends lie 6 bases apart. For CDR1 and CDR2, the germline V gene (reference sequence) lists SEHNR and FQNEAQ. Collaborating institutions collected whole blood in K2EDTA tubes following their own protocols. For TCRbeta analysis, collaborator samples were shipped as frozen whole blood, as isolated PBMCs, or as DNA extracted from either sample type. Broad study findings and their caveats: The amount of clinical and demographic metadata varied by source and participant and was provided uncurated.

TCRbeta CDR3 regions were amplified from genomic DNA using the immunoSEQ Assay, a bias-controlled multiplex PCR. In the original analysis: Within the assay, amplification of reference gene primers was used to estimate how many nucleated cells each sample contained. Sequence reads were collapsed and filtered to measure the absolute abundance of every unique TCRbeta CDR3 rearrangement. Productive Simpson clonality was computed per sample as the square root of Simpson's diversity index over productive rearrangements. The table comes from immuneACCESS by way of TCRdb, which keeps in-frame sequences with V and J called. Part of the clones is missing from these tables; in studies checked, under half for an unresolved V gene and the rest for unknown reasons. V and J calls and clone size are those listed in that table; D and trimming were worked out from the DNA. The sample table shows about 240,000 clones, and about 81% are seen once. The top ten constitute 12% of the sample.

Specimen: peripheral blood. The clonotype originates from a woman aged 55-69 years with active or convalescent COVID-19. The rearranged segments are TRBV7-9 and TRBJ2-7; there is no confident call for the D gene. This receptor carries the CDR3 CASSFGDSYEQYF. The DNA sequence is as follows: TGTGCCAGCAGCTTCGGTGACTCCTACGAGCAGTACTTC.